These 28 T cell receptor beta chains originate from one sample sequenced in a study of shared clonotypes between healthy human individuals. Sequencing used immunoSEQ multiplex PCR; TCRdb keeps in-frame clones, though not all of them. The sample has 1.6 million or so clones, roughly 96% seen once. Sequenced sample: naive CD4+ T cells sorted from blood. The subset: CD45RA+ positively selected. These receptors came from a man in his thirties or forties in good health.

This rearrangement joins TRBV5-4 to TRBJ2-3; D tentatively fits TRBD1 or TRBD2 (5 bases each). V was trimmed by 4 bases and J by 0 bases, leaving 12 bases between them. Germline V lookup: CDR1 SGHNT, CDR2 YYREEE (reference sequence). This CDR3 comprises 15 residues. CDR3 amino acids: CASSPGTASTDTQYF. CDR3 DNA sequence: TGTGCCAGCAGCCCCGGGACGGCTAGCACAGATACGCAGTATTTT.

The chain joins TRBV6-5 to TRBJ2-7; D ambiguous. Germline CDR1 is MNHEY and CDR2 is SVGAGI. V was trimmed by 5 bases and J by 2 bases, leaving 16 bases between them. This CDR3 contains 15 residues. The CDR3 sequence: CASSRTPRPTYEQYF. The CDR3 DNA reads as TGTGCCAGCAGTCGGACCCCCCGCCCCACCTACGAGCAGTACTTC.

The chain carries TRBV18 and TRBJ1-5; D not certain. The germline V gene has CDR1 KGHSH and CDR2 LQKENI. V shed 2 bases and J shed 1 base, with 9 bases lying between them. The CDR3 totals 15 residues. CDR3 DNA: TGTGCCAGCTCACCATTTTCCATAAGCAATCAGCCCCAGCATTTT. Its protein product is CASSPFSISNQPQHF.

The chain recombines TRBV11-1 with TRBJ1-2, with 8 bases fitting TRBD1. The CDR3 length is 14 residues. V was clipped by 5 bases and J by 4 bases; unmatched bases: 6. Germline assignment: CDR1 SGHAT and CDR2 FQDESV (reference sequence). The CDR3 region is CASSTDRESYGYTF. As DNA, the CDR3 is TGTGCCAGCAGCACGGACAGGGAGTCCTATGGCTACACCTTC.

DNA of the CDR3: TGTGCCAGCAGCTTGGCCTCTAGCGGGTCCTACAATGAGCAGTTCTTC. This encodes CASSLASSGSYNEQFF. The chain is built from TRBV5-4 and TRBJ2-1; 8 nucleotides match TRBD2. The trim removed 0 bases at V and 1 base at J, leaving 3 bases unmatched. CDR3 length: 16 residues. The germline gives CDR1 SGHNT, CDR2 YYREEE (reference sequence).

CDR3 DNA sequence: TGTGCCAGCAGTGAATATAGAGGGTCAAAACTGTTTTTT. This sequence encodes CASSEYRGSKLFF. The chain recombines TRBV25-1 with TRBJ1-4; no reliable D call. The CDR3 is 13 amino acids. V lost 0 bases and J lost 10, with 9 bases in between. Germline assignment: CDR1 MGHDK and CDR2 SYGVNS.

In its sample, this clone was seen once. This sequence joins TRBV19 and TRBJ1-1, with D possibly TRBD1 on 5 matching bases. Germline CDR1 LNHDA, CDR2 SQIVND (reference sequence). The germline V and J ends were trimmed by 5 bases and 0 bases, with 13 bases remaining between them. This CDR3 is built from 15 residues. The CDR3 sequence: CASSFPGPMNTEAFF. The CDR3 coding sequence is TGTGCCAGTAGTTTCCCGGGACCGATGAACACTGAAGCTTTCTTT.

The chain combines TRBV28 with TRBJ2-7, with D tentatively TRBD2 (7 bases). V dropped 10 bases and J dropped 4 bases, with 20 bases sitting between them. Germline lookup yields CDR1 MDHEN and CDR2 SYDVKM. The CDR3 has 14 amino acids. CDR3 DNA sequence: TGTGCCACAAAAGGGGGGGAGACGGTTTACGAGCAGTACTTC. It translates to CATKGGETVYEQYF.

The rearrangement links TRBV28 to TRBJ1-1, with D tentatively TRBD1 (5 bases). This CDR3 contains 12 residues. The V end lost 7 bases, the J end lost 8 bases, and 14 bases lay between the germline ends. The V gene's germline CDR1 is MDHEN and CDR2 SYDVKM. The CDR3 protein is CASIPWGGEAFF. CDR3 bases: TGTGCCAGCATTCCCTGGGGGGGGGAAGCTTTCTTT.

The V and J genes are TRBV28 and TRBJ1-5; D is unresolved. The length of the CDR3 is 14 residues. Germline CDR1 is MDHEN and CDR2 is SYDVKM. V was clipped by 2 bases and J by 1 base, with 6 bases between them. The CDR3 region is CASSLSRSNQPQHF. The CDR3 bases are TGTGCCAGCAGTTTAAGTAGAAGCAATCAGCCCCAGCATTTT.

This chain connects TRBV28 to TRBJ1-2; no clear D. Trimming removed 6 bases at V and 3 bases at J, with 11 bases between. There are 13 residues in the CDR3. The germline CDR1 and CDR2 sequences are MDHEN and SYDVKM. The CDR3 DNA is TGTGCCAGCAGCTTAGGTCCTTACTATGGCTACACCTTC. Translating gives CASSLGPYYGYTF.

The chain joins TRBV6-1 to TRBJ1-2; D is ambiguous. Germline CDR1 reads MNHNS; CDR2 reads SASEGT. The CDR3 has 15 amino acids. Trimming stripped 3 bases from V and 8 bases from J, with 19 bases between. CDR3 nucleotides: TGTGCCAGCAGTGACAACGGCCGGGCCTACGGGGGCTACACCTTC. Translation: CASSDNGRAYGGYTF.

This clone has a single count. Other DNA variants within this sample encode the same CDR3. CDR3 in DNA: TGCGCCAGCAGCTTGGAGCTGGGGAACACCATATATTTT. It is translated as CASSLELGNTIYF. This chain connects TRBV5-1 to TRBJ1-3; the D is unclear. CDR3 length equals 13 residues. Germline assignment: CDR1 SGHRS and CDR2 YFSETQ. Deletions cut 0 bases from V and 7 bases from J, with 8 bases between.

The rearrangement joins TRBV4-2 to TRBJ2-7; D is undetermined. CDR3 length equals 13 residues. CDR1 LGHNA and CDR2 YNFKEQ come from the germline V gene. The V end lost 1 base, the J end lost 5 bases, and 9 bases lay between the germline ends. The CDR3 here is CASSQVHEDEQYF. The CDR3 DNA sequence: TGTGCCAGCAGCCAAGTTCACGAGGACGAGCAGTACTTC.

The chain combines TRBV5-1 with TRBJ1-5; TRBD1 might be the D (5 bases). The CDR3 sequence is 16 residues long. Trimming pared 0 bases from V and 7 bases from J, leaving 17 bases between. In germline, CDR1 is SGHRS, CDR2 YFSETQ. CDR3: CASSLDQSGSGQPQHF. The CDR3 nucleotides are TGCGCCAGCAGCTTGGACCAATCAGGGTCTGGACAGCCCCAGCATTTT. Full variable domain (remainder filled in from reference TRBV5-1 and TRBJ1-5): KAGVTQTPRYLIKTRGQQVTLSCSPISGHRSVSWYQQTPGQGLQFLFEYFSETQRNKGNFPGRFSGRQFSNSRSEMNVSTLELGDSALYLCASSLDQSGSGQPQHFGDGTRLSIL.

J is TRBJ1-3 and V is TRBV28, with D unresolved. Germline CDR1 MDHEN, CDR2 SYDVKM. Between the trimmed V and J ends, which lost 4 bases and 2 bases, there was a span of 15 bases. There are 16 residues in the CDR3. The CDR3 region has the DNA TGTGCCAGCAGTTCGGATGCCTCATGGGCTGGAAACACCATATATTTT. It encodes CASSSDASWAGNTIYF. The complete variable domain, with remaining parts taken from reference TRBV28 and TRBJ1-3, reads DVKVTQSSRYLVKRTGEKVFLECVQDMDHENMFWYRQDPGLGLRLIYFSYDVKMKEKGDIPEGYSVSREKKERFSLILESASTNQTSMYLCASSSDASWAGNTIYFGEGSWLTVV.

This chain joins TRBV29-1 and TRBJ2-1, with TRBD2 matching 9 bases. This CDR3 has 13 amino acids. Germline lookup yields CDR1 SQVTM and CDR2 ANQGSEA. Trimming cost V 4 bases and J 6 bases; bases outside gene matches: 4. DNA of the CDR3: TGCAGCGTTGTGGCACTAGCGGGCAATGAGCAGTTCTTC. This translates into CSVVALAGNEQFF.

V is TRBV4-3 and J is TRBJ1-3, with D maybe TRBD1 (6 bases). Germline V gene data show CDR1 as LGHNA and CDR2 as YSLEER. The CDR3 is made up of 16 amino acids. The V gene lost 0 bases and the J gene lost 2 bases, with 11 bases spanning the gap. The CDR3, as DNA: TGCGCCAGCAGCCAAGATCCAGGGGTTCCTGGAAACACCATATATTTT. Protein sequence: CASSQDPGVPGNTIYF.

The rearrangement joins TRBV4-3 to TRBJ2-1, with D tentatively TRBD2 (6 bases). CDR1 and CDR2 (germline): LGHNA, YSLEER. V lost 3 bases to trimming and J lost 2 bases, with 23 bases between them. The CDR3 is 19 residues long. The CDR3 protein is CASSQSFVSWRDPYNEQFF. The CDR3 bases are TGCGCCAGCAGCCAGTCCTTTGTCTCTTGGCGGGACCCCTACAATGAGCAGTTCTTC.

CDR3 nucleotide sequence: TGTGCCAGCAGCTTACTGACAGGAACTGAAGCTTTCTTT. This codes for CASSLLTGTEAFF. The V and J genes are TRBV11-3 and TRBJ1-1; weak D call: TRBD1 (6 bases). CDR3 length equals 13 residues. V lost 2 bases, J lost 5 bases, and 9 bases lay in between. From germline, CDR1 is SGHNT and CDR2 YENEEA.

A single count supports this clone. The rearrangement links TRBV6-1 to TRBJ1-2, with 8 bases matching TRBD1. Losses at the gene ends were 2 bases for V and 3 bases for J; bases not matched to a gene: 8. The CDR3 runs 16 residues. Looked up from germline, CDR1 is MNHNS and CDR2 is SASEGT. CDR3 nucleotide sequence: TGTGCCAGCAGTGAAAGAACAGGGGGACGTTACTATGGCTACACCTTC. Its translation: CASSERTGGRYYGYTF.

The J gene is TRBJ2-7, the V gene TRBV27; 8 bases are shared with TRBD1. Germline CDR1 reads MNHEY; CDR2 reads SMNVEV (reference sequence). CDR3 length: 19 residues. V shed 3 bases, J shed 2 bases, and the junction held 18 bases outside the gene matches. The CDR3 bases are TGTGCCAGCAGTTTCGGTACCAGACAGGGGTTAATGCGCACCTACGAGCAGTACTTC. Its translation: CASSFGTRQGLMRTYEQYF.

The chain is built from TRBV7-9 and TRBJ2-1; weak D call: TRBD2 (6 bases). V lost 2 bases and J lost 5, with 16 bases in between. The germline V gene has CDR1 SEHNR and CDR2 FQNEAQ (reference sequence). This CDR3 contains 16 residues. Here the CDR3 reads CASSLHRLATHNEQFF. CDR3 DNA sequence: TGTGCCAGCAGCTTACATCGGCTAGCGACCCACAATGAGCAGTTCTTC.

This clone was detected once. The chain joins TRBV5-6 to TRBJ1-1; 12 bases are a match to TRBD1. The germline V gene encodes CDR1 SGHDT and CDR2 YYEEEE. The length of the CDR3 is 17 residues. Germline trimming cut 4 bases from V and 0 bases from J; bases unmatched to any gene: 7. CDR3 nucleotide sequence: TGTGCCAGCAGCGGGGGACAGGGGGCGGACATGAACACTGAAGCTTTCTTT. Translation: CASSGGQGADMNTEAFF.

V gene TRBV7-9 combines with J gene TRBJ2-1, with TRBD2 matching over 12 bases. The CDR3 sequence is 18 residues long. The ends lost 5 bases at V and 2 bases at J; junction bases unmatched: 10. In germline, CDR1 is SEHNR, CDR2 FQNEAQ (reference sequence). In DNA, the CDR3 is TGTGCCAGCAGCGGTAGCGGGACTAGCGGGCCTACCTACAATGAGCAGTTCTTC. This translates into CASSGSGTSGPTYNEQFF.

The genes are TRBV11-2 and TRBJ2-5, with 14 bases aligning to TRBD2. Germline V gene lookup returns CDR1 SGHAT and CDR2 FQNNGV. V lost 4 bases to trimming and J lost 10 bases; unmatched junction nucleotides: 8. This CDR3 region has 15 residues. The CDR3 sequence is CASSSTSGRVNLQYF. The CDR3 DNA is TGTGCCAGCAGCTCGACTAGCGGGAGGGTCAATCTCCAGTACTTC.

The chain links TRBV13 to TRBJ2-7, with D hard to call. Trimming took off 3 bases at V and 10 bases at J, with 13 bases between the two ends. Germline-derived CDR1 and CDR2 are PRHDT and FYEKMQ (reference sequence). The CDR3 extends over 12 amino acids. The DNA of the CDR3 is TGTGCCAGCAGCTTTGGGTATGGCATCCAGTACTTC. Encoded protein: CASSFGYGIQYF.

The CDR3: CASNPLWGRGRELAQYF. CDR3 sequence (DNA): TGTGCCAGCAACCCCCTTTGGGGCAGGGGGCGTGAGTTAGCGCAGTATTTT. The V gene is TRBV28, the J gene TRBJ2-3, with 8 bases that match TRBD1. Trimming took 7 bases from V and 10 from J; bases not matched to a gene: 22. This CDR3 has 17 amino acids. The germline CDR1 and CDR2 sequences are MDHEN and SYDVKM.